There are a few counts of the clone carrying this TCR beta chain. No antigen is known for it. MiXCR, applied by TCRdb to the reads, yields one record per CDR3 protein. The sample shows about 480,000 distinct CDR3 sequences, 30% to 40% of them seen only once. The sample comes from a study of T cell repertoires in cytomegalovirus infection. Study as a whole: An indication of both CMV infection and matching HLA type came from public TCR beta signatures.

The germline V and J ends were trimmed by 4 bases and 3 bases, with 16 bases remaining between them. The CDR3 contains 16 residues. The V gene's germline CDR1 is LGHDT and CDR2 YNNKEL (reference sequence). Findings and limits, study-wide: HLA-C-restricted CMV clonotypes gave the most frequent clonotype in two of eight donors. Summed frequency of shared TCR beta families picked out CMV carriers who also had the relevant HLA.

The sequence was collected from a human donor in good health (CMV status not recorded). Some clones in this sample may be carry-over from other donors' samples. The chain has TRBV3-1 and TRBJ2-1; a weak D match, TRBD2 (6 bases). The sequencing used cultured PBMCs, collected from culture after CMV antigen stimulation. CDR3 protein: CASSPTGLSIYNEQFF. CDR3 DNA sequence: TGTGCCAGCAGCCCTACGGGACTTTCGATCTACAATGAGCAGTTCTTC.